What follows describes a single T cell receptor beta chain. The target antigen is unknown. The entry originates in a study of cytomegalovirus exposure and HLA in healthy donors. Regarding the study as a whole: In vitro checks showed that a few CMV-associated chains really do target CMV antigens.

The CDR3 covers 13 residues. Germline CDR1 reads SQVTM; CDR2 reads ANQGSEA. V trimming: 7 bases; J trimming: 6 bases; junction bases outside the gene matches: 4. 60 Vbeta and 13 Jbeta primers were used in PCR. Original methodology: Around 10 million of the about 80 million unique TCR beta chains counted in a later analysis were shared. Produced via immunoSEQ multiplex PCR; TCRdb's table is partial and in-frame only. D and trimming come from the DNA, and the V and J calls and clone size come from that table. The sample lists tens of thousands of clones; around 80% were seen once. The clonotype was recovered from a man in his 70s in good health and CMV-seropositive. The sample taken for sequencing was PBMCs. The chain carries TRBV29-1 and TRBJ2-2; 11 nucleotides agree with TRBD1. CDR3 bases: TGCAGCGGCGGGACAGGGGGGGCCGGGGAGCTGTTTTTT. It specifies CSGGTGGAGELFF.